This T cell receptor (beta chain) was documented in a study of T cell responses to AZD1222 COVID-19 vaccine. The protocol was immunoSEQ multiplex PCR, while the TCRdb copy is restricted to in-frame clones and leaves out a portion. The data contain approximately 200,000 clones, approximately 90% of them singletons. Combined were second doses at about 4 or about 12 weeks. On this clone itself: Antigen unknown.

Germline CDR1 reads SGHTA; CDR2 reads FQGNSA. The CDR3 loop spans 15 amino acids. V shed 0 bases and J shed 8 bases, with 16 bases lying between them. Study-level results: The donor cohort was predominantly white British with a female majority, and clonal diversity may have been underestimated. Baseline serology detected seropositivity in only six AZD1222 recipients.

This sequence joins TRBV7-2 and TRBJ1-2; TRBD1 is a possible D gene (6 bases). The sample here was peripheral blood, taken 28 days after the second AZD1222 dose. This sequence originates from an adult who received the AZD1222 COVID-19 vaccine. The CDR3 spells CASSLAGTSSRGYTF. The CDR3 DNA follows: TGTGCCAGCAGCTTAGCCGGGACATCCTCAAGGGGCTACACCTTC. The variable domain in full, with the rest retrieved from reference TRBV7-2 and TRBJ1-2, is GAGVSQSPSNKVTEKGKDVELRCDPISGHTALYWYRQSLGQGLEFLIYFQGNSAPDKSGLPSDRFSAERTGGSVSTLTIQRTQQEDSAVYLCASSLAGTSSRGYTFGSGTRLTVV.